The rows below give T cell receptor beta chains drawn from one sample of a study of CD8 T cells in ankylosing spondylitis. One entry per CDR3 protein, called by TCRdb with MiXCR from the 5' RACE reads. The sample holds 250,000 to 350,000 distinct CDR3 sequences, more than 20% seen once. The specimen was blood, either unsorted or a sorted T cell fraction (not recorded which). The source of these receptors is a female donor with ankylosing spondylitis or in good health (not recorded which). Both conserved end residues are part of each CDR3. The order of the fields is D gene, J gene, V gene, clone size, CDR3 protein, CDR3 DNA. A D gene is named only where the DNA matches it firmly. Rows give clone size only sometimes, using once, few, many, or a class for an expanded clone.

d_call: TRBD2; j_call: TRBJ2-1; v_call: TRBV5-4; clone_size: few; cdr3_aa: CASSSGTSGRFGNEQFF; cdr3_nt: TGTGCCAGCAGCTCCGGGACTAGCGGGAGGTTCGGGAATGAGCAGTTCTTC
d_call: TRBD1; j_call: TRBJ1-1; v_call: TRBV24-1; clone_size: many; cdr3_aa: CATSDRQGKAFF; cdr3_nt: TGTGCCACCAGTGACAGACAGGGTAAAGCTTTCTTT
d_call: TRBD2; j_call: TRBJ2-1; v_call: TRBV6-1; clone_size: few; cdr3_aa: CASSKTLGTSGRTEQFF; cdr3_nt: TGTGCCAGCAGTAAGACCCTTGGGACTAGCGGGAGAACTGAGCAGTTCTTC
d_call: TRBD2; j_call: TRBJ2-1; v_call: TRBV5-1; clone_size: .; cdr3_aa: CASSTTSGRAYNEQFF; cdr3_nt: TGCGCCAGCAGCACTACTAGCGGGAGGGCCTACAATGAGCAGTTCTTC
d_call: .; j_call: TRBJ2-5; v_call: TRBV20-1; clone_size: .; cdr3_aa: CSALGSGIQETQYF; cdr3_nt: TGCAGTGCTTTGGGTAGCGGAATCCAAGAGACCCAGTACTTC
d_call: .; j_call: TRBJ2-1; v_call: TRBV30; clone_size: once; cdr3_aa: CAWTATYNEQFF; cdr3_nt: TGTGCCTGGACCGCGACCTACAATGAGCAGTTCTTC
d_call: .; j_call: TRBJ2-2; v_call: TRBV7-2; clone_size: once; cdr3_aa: CASSLGSHTGELFF; cdr3_nt: TGTGCCAGCAGCTTAGGGAGTCACACCGGGGAGCTGTTTTTT
d_call: TRBD1; j_call: TRBJ1-1; v_call: TRBV12-3/TRBV12-4; clone_size: .; cdr3_aa: CASITQGRSTEAFF; cdr3_nt: TGTGCCAGCATCACACAGGGGAGGAGCACTGAAGCTTTCTTT
d_call: TRBD2; j_call: TRBJ2-7; v_call: TRBV5-1; clone_size: .; cdr3_aa: CASSLTSGSPYEQYF; cdr3_nt: TGCGCCAGCAGCTTGACTAGCGGGAGCCCCTACGAGCAGTACTTC
d_call: TRBD2; j_call: TRBJ2-7; v_call: TRBV7-9; clone_size: .; cdr3_aa: CASSWAAGAGEQYF; cdr3_nt: TGTGCCAGCAGCTGGGCAGCGGGGGCGGGAGAGCAGTACTTC
d_call: .; j_call: TRBJ1-3; v_call: TRBV9; clone_size: many; cdr3_aa: CASSSEAFSGNTIYF; cdr3_nt: TGTGCCAGCAGCTCGGAAGCCTTCTCTGGAAACACCATATATTTT
d_call: .; j_call: TRBJ2-3; v_call: TRBV7-8; clone_size: few; cdr3_aa: CASSFSGWGSTDTQYF; cdr3_nt: TGTGCCAGCAGCTTCTCCGGGTGGGGTAGCACAGATACGCAGTATTTT
d_call: .; j_call: TRBJ2-1; v_call: TRBV5-6; clone_size: many; cdr3_aa: CASSKEYLGTYLYNEQFF; cdr3_nt: TGTGCCAGCAGCAAGGAGTACTTAGGGACATACCTCTACAATGAGCAGTTCTTC
d_call: .; j_call: TRBJ2-5; v_call: TRBV20-1; clone_size: .; cdr3_aa: CSAQGPRETQYF; cdr3_nt: TGCAGTGCCCAGGGGCCCCGGGAGACCCAGTACTTC
d_call: TRBD1; j_call: TRBJ2-1; v_call: TRBV7-3; clone_size: .; cdr3_aa: CASSLGTALGQSEQFF; cdr3_nt: TGTGCCAGCAGCTTAGGGACAGCCCTAGGACAGAGTGAGCAGTTCTTC
d_call: .; j_call: TRBJ2-5; v_call: TRBV20-1; clone_size: .; cdr3_aa: CSASSPETQYF; cdr3_nt: TGCAGTGCTAGTAGTCCGGAGACCCAGTACTTC
d_call: TRBD2; j_call: TRBJ2-1; v_call: TRBV7-6; clone_size: .; cdr3_aa: CASSLGASGSHEQFF; cdr3_nt: TGTGCCAGCAGCTTAGGGGCTAGCGGGAGTCATGAGCAGTTCTTC
d_call: TRBD2; j_call: TRBJ2-1; v_call: TRBV4-3; clone_size: few; cdr3_aa: CASSQGPGLVYNEQFF; cdr3_nt: TGCGCCAGCAGCCAAGGACCGGGACTAGTGTACAATGAGCAGTTCTTC
d_call: .; j_call: TRBJ2-1; v_call: TRBV10-3; clone_size: .; cdr3_aa: CAISESEGLGNEQFF; cdr3_nt: TGTGCCATCAGTGAGTCCGAAGGTTTAGGAAATGAGCAGTTCTTC
d_call: TRBD2; j_call: TRBJ2-3; v_call: TRBV20-1; clone_size: few; cdr3_aa: CSARDPGTRRTDTQYF; cdr3_nt: TGCAGTGCTAGAGACCCCGGGACTAGACGCACAGATACGCAGTATTTT
d_call: TRBD2; j_call: TRBJ2-7; v_call: TRBV4-2; clone_size: few; cdr3_aa: CASSQEVGGSTYEQYF; cdr3_nt: TGTGCCAGCAGCCAAGAAGTGGGGGGGTCCACCTACGAGCAGTACTTC
d_call: .; j_call: TRBJ1-1; v_call: TRBV9; clone_size: few; cdr3_aa: CASSLRLGTEAFF; cdr3_nt: TGTGCCAGCAGCCTCCGCTTGGGGACTGAAGCTTTCTTT
d_call: .; j_call: TRBJ1-1; v_call: TRBV20-1; clone_size: few; cdr3_aa: CSAAQGNEEAFF; cdr3_nt: TGCAGTGCGGCGCAGGGGAACGAGGAAGCTTTCTTT
d_call: .; j_call: TRBJ2-7; v_call: TRBV20-1; clone_size: few; cdr3_aa: CSARKGYEQYF; cdr3_nt: TGCAGTGCTAGAAAAGGGTACGAGCAGTACTTC
d_call: .; j_call: TRBJ1-2; v_call: TRBV7-2; clone_size: few; cdr3_aa: CASSPDVSNYGYTF; cdr3_nt: TGTGCCAGCAGCCCGGACGTCTCTAACTATGGCTACACCTTC
d_call: TRBD2; j_call: TRBJ2-7; v_call: TRBV6-2/TRBV6-3; clone_size: few; cdr3_aa: CASSTAGLHGQYF; cdr3_nt: TGTGCCAGCAGTACGGCGGGACTACACGGGCAGTACTTC
d_call: .; j_call: TRBJ1-1; v_call: TRBV20-1; clone_size: .; cdr3_aa: CSASRKLNTEAFF; cdr3_nt: TGCAGTGCCAGCAGAAAACTGAACACTGAAGCTTTCTTT
d_call: .; j_call: TRBJ2-7; v_call: TRBV4-2; clone_size: .; cdr3_aa: CASRPDRSREQYF; cdr3_nt: TGTGCCAGCAGACCAGACAGGTCTAGGGAGCAGTACTTC
d_call: TRBD2; j_call: TRBJ2-3; v_call: TRBV18; clone_size: .; cdr3_aa: CASQIAGGPPDTQYF; cdr3_nt: TGTGCCAGCCAGATAGCGGGAGGGCCACCAGATACGCAGTATTTT
d_call: .; j_call: TRBJ1-2; v_call: TRBV12-3/TRBV12-4; clone_size: .; cdr3_aa: CASSQDGHSNYGYTF; cdr3_nt: TGTGCCAGCAGCCAGGATGGGCACTCTAACTATGGCTACACCTTC
d_call: .; j_call: TRBJ2-7; v_call: TRBV14; clone_size: .; cdr3_aa: CASSQDLDNEQYF; cdr3_nt: TGTGCCAGCAGCCAAGATCTCGATAACGAGCAGTACTTC
d_call: TRBD1; j_call: TRBJ1-2; v_call: TRBV12-3/TRBV12-4; clone_size: few; cdr3_aa: CASTPDRVSYGYTF; cdr3_nt: TGTGCCAGCACCCCCGACAGGGTGAGCTATGGCTACACCTTC
d_call: .; j_call: TRBJ2-5; v_call: TRBV20-1; clone_size: .; cdr3_aa: CSASLEETQYF; cdr3_nt: TGCAGTGCTAGTTTGGAAGAGACCCAGTACTTC
d_call: .; j_call: TRBJ2-7; v_call: TRBV18; clone_size: many; cdr3_aa: CASSPQDEQYF; cdr3_nt: TGTGCCAGCTCACCCCAGGACGAGCAGTACTTC
d_call: TRBD1; j_call: TRBJ1-2; v_call: TRBV10-2; clone_size: .; cdr3_aa: CASSPGTGGHYGYTF; cdr3_nt: TGCGCCAGCAGCCCCGGGACAGGGGGCCACTATGGCTACACCTTC
d_call: .; j_call: TRBJ1-1; v_call: TRBV7-7; clone_size: once; cdr3_aa: CASSLEEGLEAFF; cdr3_nt: TGTGCTAGCAGCTTAGAAGAGGGGCTGGAAGCTTTCTTT
d_call: TRBD2; j_call: TRBJ2-5; v_call: TRBV15; clone_size: .; cdr3_aa: CATSRDRNSGWETQYF; cdr3_nt: TGTGCCACCAGCAGAGATCGGAATAGCGGGTGGGAGACCCAGTACTTC
d_call: TRBD2; j_call: TRBJ2-1; v_call: TRBV15; clone_size: many; cdr3_aa: CATSREGRVGEQFF; cdr3_nt: TGTGCCACCAGCAGAGAGGGGAGGGTTGGCGAGCAGTTCTTC
d_call: .; j_call: TRBJ1-1; v_call: TRBV2; clone_size: few; cdr3_aa: CASSDLGGRTEAFF; cdr3_nt: TGTGCCAGCAGCGACCTGGGTGGAAGAACTGAAGCTTTCTTT
d_call: TRBD1; j_call: TRBJ2-5; v_call: TRBV20-1; clone_size: .; cdr3_aa: CSARTGGNQETQYF; cdr3_nt: TGCAGTGCTAGAACAGGGGGAAACCAAGAGACCCAGTACTTC
d_call: .; j_call: TRBJ2-7; v_call: TRBV7-9; clone_size: few; cdr3_aa: CASSLARAGNSEQYF; cdr3_nt: TGTGCCAGCAGCTTAGCGAGGGCAGGGAATAGCGAGCAGTACTTC
d_call: .; j_call: TRBJ1-1; v_call: TRBV15; clone_size: few; cdr3_aa: CATSRDSRGPGEAFF; cdr3_nt: TGTGCCACCAGCAGAGATTCCCGGGGGCCAGGTGAAGCTTTCTTT
d_call: TRBD2; j_call: TRBJ2-1; v_call: TRBV4-3; clone_size: few; cdr3_aa: CASSQAGLVNEQFF; cdr3_nt: TGCGCCAGCAGCCAAGCGGGACTAGTCAATGAGCAGTTCTTC
d_call: TRBD1; j_call: TRBJ1-2; v_call: TRBV30; clone_size: few; cdr3_aa: CAWSLPGQGFNTF; cdr3_nt: TGTGCCTGGAGTCTACCGGGACAGGGCTTCAACACCTTC
d_call: .; j_call: TRBJ2-3; v_call: TRBV20-1; clone_size: many; cdr3_aa: CSLLEAITDTQYF; cdr3_nt: TGCAGTCTGCTAGAGGCGATCACAGATACGCAGTATTTT
d_call: .; j_call: TRBJ2-7; v_call: TRBV28; clone_size: .; cdr3_aa: CASSLSGSEQYF; cdr3_nt: TGTGCCAGCAGTTTATCGGGGTCCGAGCAGTACTTC
d_call: .; j_call: TRBJ2-3; v_call: TRBV20-1; clone_size: few; cdr3_aa: CSAHIGGTDTQYF; cdr3_nt: TGCAGTGCCCACATCGGGGGCACAGATACGCAGTATTTT
d_call: .; j_call: TRBJ2-7; v_call: TRBV4-3; clone_size: few; cdr3_aa: CASSQRKNYEQYF; cdr3_nt: TGCGCCAGCAGCCAAAGGAAGAACTACGAGCAGTACTTC
d_call: TRBD2; j_call: TRBJ2-7; v_call: TRBV6-2/TRBV6-3; clone_size: few; cdr3_aa: CASSPGGAILREQYF; cdr3_nt: TGTGCCAGCAGCCCCGGGGGGGCGATCCTTCGCGAGCAGTACTTC
d_call: TRBD2; j_call: TRBJ2-3; v_call: TRBV7-9; clone_size: .; cdr3_aa: CASSLARAGASTDTQYF; cdr3_nt: TGTGCCAGCAGCTTAGCGAGGGCGGGAGCGTCCACAGATACGCAGTATTTT
d_call: .; j_call: TRBJ2-7; v_call: TRBV2; clone_size: few; cdr3_aa: CASSLFTRAGEQYF; cdr3_nt: TGTGCCAGCAGCCTTTTCACCAGGGCGGGCGAGCAGTACTTC
d_call: .; j_call: TRBJ2-7; v_call: TRBV30; clone_size: few; cdr3_aa: CAWSVGSGYEQYF; cdr3_nt: TGTGCCTGGAGTGTTGGGAGCGGGTACGAGCAGTACTTC
d_call: TRBD1; j_call: TRBJ1-1; v_call: TRBV12-3/TRBV12-4; clone_size: many; cdr3_aa: CASSPTGGNTEAFF; cdr3_nt: TGTGCCAGCAGTCCGACAGGGGGAAACACTGAAGCTTTCTTT
d_call: TRBD1; j_call: TRBJ2-3; v_call: TRBV14; clone_size: few; cdr3_aa: CASRGQGASDTQYF; cdr3_nt: TGTGCCAGCCGGGGACAGGGGGCATCAGATACGCAGTATTTT